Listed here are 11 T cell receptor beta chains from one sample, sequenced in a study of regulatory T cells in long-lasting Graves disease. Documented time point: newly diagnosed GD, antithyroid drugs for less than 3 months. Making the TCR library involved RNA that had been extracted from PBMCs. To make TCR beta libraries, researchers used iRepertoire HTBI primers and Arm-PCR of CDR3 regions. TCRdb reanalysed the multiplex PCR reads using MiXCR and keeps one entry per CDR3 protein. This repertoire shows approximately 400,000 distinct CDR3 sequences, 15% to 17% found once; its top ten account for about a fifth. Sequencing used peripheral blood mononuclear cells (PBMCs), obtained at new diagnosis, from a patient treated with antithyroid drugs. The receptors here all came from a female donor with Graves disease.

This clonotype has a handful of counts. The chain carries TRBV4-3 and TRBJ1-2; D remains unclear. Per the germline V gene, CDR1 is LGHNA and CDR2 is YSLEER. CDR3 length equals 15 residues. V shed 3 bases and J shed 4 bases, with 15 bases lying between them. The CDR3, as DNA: TGCGCCAGCAGCCACGCCCCAGAGGGAACCTATGGCTACACCTTC. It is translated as CASSHAPEGTYGYTF.

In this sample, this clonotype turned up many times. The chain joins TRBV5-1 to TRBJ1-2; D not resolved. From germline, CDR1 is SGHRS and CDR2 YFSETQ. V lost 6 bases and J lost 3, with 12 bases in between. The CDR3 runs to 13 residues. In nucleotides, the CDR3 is TGCGCCAGCACCAATGGGAATGACTATGGCTACACCTTC. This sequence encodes CASTNGNDYGYTF.

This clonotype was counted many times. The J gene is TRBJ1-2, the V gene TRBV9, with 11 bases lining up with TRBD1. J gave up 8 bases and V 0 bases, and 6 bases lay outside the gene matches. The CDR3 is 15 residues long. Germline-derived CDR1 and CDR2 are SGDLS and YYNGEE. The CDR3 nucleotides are TGTGCCAGCAGCGTAGGTGGACAGGGGGCGGAAGGCTACACCTTC. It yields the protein CASSVGGQGAEGYTF.

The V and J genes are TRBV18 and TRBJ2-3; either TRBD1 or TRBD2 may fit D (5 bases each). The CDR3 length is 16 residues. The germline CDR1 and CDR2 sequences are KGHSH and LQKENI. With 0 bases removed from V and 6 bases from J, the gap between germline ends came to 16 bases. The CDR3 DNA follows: TGTGCCAGCTCACCACCCGACGGGACCACCAGGGATACGCAGTATTTT. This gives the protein CASSPPDGTTRDTQYF.

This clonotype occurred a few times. CDR3 DNA sequence: TGTGCCTGGGGACAGGGGCAGGCCACAGATACGCAGTATTTT. Encoded protein: CAWGQGQATDTQYF. The chain is built from TRBV30 and TRBJ2-3, with TRBD1 identical over 9 bases. The CDR3 runs to 14 residues. The J segment lost 2 bases and the V segment lost 5 bases, leaving 5 bases of the junction unmatched. Germline lookup yields CDR1 GTSNPN and CDR2 SVGIG (reference sequence).

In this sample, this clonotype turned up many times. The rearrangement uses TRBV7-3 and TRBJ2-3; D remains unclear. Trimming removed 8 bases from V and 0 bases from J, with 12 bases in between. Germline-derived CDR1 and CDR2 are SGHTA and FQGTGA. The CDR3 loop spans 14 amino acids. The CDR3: CASADASSTDTQYF. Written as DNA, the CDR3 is TGTGCCAGCGCGGACGCTTCTAGCACAGATACGCAGTATTTT.

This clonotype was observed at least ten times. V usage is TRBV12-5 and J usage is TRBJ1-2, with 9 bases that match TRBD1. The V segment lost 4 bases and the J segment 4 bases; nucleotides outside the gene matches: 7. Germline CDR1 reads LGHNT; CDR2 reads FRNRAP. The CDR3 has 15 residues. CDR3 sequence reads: CASGSPTGQGYGYTF. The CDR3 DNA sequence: TGTGCTAGTGGTTCGCCGACGGGACAGGGCTATGGCTACACCTTC.

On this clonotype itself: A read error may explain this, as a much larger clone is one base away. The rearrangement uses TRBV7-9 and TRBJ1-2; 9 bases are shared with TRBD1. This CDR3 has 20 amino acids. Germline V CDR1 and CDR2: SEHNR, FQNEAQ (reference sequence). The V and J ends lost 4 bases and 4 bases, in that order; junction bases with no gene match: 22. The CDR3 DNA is TGTGCCAGCAGCTCACCCACCTCCCCGACGACAGGGGGGGAACTCTATGGCTACACCTTC. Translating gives CASSSPTSPTTGGELYGYTF.

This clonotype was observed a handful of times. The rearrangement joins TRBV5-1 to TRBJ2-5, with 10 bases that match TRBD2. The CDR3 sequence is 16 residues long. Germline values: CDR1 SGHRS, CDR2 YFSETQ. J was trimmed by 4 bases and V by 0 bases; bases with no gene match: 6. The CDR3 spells CASSLASGSFLETQYF. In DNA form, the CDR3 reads TGCGCCAGCAGCTTGGCTAGCGGGAGTTTCCTAGAGACCCAGTACTTC.

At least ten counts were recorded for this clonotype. CDR3 DNA sequence: TGTGCCAGCAGGACACAGGGGCGCGGGATGAACACTGAAGCTTTCTTT. Translated, it gives CASRTQGRGMNTEAFF. The chain joins TRBV6-1 to TRBJ1-1; TRBD1 aligns across 7 bases. The CDR3 runs to 16 residues. J gave up 0 bases and V 6 bases, and 10 bases lay outside the gene matches. CDR1 is MNHNS and CDR2 is SASEGT in the germline V gene.

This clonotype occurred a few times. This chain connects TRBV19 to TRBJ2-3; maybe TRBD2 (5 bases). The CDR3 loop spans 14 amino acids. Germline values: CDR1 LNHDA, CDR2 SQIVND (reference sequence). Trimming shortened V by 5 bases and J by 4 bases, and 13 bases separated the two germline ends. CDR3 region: CASSALLDPDTQYF. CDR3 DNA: TGTGCCAGTAGTGCCTTACTAGACCCAGATACGCAGTATTTT.